These 8 T cell receptor beta chains originate from one sample sequenced in a study of blood T cell repertoires in COVID-19. Measured with immunoSEQ multiplex PCR; TCRdb has only the in-frame clones, and not every one. The sample holds more than 90,000 clones, around 83% seen once. The sequenced material came from peripheral blood. All receptors derive from a man aged 35 to 55 with acute or convalescent COVID-19.

V gene TRBV2 combines with J gene TRBJ2-5; 10 bases align to TRBD2. Trimming took 4 bases from V and 5 from J; bases not matched to a gene: 7. This CDR3 spans 15 amino acids. In germline, CDR1 is SNHLY, CDR2 FYNNEI. The DNA for the CDR3 is TGTGCCAGCAGTGGGGGACTAGCGAGGCGGGAGACCCAGTACTTC. Residues: CASSGGLARRETQYF.

The chain carries TRBV7-2 and TRBJ1-3, with D possibly matching TRBD1 (6 bases). Germline CDR1 is SGHTA and CDR2 is FQGNSA. Trimming took off 4 bases at V and 3 bases at J, with 10 bases between the two ends. The CDR3 runs to 14 residues. The CDR3 DNA reads as TGTGCCAGCAGCTCCCCAGGGGTTGGAAACACCATATATTTT. As protein: CASSSPGVGNTIYF.

This clone was counted a few times. Here the CDR3 reads CASSPSPPSYEQYF. The CDR3 DNA follows: TGTGCCAGCTCACCCTCCCCTCCGTCCTACGAGCAGTACTTC. The chain uses TRBV18 and TRBJ2-7, with D unresolved. The V and J ends lost 3 bases and 1 base respectively, with 10 bases between them. The CDR3 consists of 14 residues. Per the germline V gene, CDR1 is KGHSH and CDR2 is LQKENI.

V is TRBV27 and J is TRBJ2-1; 10 bases align to TRBD2. Unmatched junction bases numbered 2, after V lost 5 bases and J lost 1 base. This CDR3 spans 15 amino acids. The V gene's germline CDR1 is MNHEY and CDR2 SMNVEV (reference sequence). The CDR3 bases are TGTGCCAGCAGTCTTAGCGGGAGGTCCTACAATGAGCAGTTCTTC. Residues: CASSLSGRSYNEQFF.

In DNA, the CDR3 is TGTGCCAGCAGGGACACGTACAATGAGCAGTTCTTC. It codes for CASRDTYNEQFF. V and J are TRBV6-5 and TRBJ2-1; a weak D match, TRBD1 (5 bases). Between the trimmed V and J ends, which lost 6 bases and 4 bases, there was a span of 7 bases. The CDR3 has 12 residues. Germline V lookup: CDR1 MNHEY, CDR2 SVGAGI.

The J gene is TRBJ2-3, the V gene TRBV7-3; possible D gene TRBD2, 6 bases. Trimming left V 2 bases short and J 3 bases short, with 12 bases between. CDR1 is SGHTA and CDR2 is FQGTGA in the germline V gene. This CDR3 spans 15 amino acids. The CDR3 is CASSLGGRRTDTQYF. The CDR3 DNA follows: TGTGCCAGCAGCTTAGGTGGGAGGAGGACAGATACGCAGTATTTT.

This chain connects TRBV27 to TRBJ2-1, with 8 bases matching TRBD2. The CDR3 spans 15 residues. CDR1 and CDR2 (germline): MNHEY, SMNVEV (reference sequence). V gave up 3 bases and J gave up 6 bases; unmatched junction bases: 7. In DNA form, the CDR3 reads TGTGCCAGCAGTTTCCGTCGACTAGCGCCCAATGAGCAGTTCTTC. Translated: CASSFRRLAPNEQFF.

This chain joins TRBV21-1 and TRBJ2-6; TRBD1 is the table's D call, not checked against the DNA. TRBV21-1 is a documented pseudogene. The CDR3 has 16 residues. The CDR3: CASSRDTAGGANVLTF. In nucleotides, the CDR3 is TGTGCCAGCAGTAGGGACACGGCAGGTGGGGCCAACGTCCTGACTTTC.